This T cell receptor (beta chain) was recovered during a study of blood T cell repertoires in COVID-19. Study information: Acute and convalescent COVID-19 samples came from the United States, Italy and Spain. T cells, B-cell-depleted T cells, or PBMCs provided the cDNA or gDNA that served as material.

Original analysis: Reference gene primer amplification yielded estimated nucleated cell counts. Sequenced by immunoSEQ multiplex PCR; TCRdb stores in-frame clones only, minus some. The V and J calls and clone size were taken over from that table, and D and trimming were inferred from the DNA. The sample shows roughly 250,000 clones, approximately 82% of them seen only once. The germline V gene encodes CDR1 SGHDT and CDR2 YYEEEE. This CDR3 region has 14 residues. V lost 1 base to trimming and J lost 0 bases, with 4 bases between them. The rearrangement uses TRBV5-6 and TRBJ1-4; the D is unclear. This clonotype was obtained from a woman of 80 years or more with active or convalescent COVID-19. The sample comprised peripheral blood. The CDR3 sequence is CASSLFATNEKLFF. CDR3 bases: TGTGCCAGCAGCTTGTTCGCAACTAATGAAAAACTGTTTTTT.